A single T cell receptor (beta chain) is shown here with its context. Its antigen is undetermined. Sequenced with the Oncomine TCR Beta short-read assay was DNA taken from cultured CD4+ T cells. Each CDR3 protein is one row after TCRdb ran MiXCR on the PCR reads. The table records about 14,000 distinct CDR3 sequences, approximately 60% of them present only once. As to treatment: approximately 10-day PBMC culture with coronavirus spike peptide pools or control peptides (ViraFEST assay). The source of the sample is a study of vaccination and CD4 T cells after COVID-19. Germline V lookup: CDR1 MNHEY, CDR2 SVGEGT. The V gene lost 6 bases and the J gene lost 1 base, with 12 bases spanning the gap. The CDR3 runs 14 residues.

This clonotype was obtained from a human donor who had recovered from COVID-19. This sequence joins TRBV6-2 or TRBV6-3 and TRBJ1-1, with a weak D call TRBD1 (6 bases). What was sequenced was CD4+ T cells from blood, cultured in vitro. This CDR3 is CASSRTGPNTEAFF. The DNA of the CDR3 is TGTGCCAGCAGCCGCACAGGGCCGAACACTGAAGCTTTCTTT.